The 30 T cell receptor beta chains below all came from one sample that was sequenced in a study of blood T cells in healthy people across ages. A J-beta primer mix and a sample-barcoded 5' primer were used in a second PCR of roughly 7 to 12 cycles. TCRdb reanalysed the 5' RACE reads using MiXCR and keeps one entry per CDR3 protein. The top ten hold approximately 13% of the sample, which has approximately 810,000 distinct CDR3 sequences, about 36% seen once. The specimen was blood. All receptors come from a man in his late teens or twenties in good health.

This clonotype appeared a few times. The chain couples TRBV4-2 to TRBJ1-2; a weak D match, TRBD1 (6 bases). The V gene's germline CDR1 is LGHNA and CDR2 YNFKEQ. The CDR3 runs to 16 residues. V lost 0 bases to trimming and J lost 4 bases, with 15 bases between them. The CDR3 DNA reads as TGTGCCAGCAGCCAAGATCGGGGGGCTGTGTCCTATGGCTACACCTTC. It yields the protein CASSQDRGAVSYGYTF.

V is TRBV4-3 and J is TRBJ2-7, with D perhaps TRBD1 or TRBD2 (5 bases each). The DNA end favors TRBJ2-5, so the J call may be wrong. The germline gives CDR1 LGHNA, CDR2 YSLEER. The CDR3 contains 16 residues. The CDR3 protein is CASSQDREQGSGTQYF. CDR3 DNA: TGCGCCAGCAGCCAAGATAGGGAGCAGGGTTCGGGGACCCAGTACTTC.

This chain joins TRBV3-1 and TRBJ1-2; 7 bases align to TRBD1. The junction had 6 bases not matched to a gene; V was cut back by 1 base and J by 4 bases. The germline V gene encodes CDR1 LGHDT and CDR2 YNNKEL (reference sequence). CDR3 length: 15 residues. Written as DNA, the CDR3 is TGTGCCAGCAGCCAAGGACAGGGACTATCCTATGGCTACACCTTC. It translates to CASSQGQGLSYGYTF.

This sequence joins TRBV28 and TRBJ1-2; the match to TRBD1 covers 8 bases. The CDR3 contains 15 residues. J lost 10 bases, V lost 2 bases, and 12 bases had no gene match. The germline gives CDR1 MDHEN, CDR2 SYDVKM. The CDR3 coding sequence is TGTGCCAGCAGTTTAAACGGACAGGGTGAGGGTGACTACACCTTC. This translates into CASSLNGQGEGDYTF.

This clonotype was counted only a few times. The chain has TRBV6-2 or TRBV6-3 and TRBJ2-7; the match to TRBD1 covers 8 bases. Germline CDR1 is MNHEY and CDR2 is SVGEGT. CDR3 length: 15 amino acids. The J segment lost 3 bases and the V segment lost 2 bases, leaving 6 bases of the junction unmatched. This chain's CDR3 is CASSYVGTGNYEQYF. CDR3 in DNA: TGTGCCAGCAGTTACGTCGGGACAGGCAACTACGAGCAGTACTTC.

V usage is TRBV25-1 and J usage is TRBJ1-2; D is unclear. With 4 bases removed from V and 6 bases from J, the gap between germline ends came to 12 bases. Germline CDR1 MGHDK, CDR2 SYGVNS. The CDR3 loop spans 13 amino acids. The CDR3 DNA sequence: TGTGCCAGCAGTGCCCCGCACGGAGATGGCTACACCTTC. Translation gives CASSAPHGDGYTF.

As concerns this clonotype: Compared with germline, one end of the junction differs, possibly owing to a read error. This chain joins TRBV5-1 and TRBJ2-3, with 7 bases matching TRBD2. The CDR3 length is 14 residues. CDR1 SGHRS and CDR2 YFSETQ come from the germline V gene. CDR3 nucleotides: TGCGCCAGCATGGGGACTACTAGCACAGGTACGCAGTATTTT. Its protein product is CASMGTTSTGTQYF.

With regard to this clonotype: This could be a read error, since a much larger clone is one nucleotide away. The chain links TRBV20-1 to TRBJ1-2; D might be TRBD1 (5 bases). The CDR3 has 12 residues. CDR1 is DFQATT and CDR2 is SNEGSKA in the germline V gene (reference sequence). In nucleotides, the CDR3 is TGCAGGGCTCGAAGACAGAACTATGGCTACACCTTC. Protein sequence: CRARRQNYGYTF.

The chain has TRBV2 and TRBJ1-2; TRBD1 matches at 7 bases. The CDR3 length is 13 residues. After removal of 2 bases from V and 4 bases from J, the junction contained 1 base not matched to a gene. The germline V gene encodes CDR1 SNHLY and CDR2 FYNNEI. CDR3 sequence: CASSEQGVYGYTF. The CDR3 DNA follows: TGTGCCAGCAGTGAACAGGGGGTCTATGGCTACACCTTC.

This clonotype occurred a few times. CDR3 region: CASSLYSGGGETQYF. The DNA of the CDR3 is TGTGCCAGCAGCTTATATTCCGGGGGGGGAGAGACCCAGTACTTC. This chain connects TRBV7-2 to TRBJ2-5; 8 bases agree with TRBD2. J lost 4 bases, V lost 2 bases, and 6 bases had no gene match. This CDR3 region has 15 residues. In germline, CDR1 is SGHTA, CDR2 FQGNSA.

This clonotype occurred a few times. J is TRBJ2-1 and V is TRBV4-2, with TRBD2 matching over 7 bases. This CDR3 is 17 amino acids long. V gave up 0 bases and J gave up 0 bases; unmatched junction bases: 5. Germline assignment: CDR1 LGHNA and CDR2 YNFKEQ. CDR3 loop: CASSQEWWGGSYNEQFF. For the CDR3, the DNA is TGTGCCAGCAGCCAAGAGTGGTGGGGGGGCTCCTACAATGAGCAGTTCTTC.

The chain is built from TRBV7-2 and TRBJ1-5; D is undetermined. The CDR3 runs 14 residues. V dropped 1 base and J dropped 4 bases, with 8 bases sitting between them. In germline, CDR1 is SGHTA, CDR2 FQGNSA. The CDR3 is CASSLDRRNQPQHF. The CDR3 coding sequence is TGTGCCAGCAGCTTAGACCGGAGGAATCAGCCCCAGCATTTT.

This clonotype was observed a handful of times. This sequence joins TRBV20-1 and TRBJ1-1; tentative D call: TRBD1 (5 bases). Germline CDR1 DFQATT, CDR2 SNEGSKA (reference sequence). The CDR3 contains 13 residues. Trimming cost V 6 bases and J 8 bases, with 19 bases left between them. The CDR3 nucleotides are TGCAGTGCCGCAGGCAGGGCCGAGGCCGAAGCTTTCTTT. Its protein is CSAAGRAEAEAFF.

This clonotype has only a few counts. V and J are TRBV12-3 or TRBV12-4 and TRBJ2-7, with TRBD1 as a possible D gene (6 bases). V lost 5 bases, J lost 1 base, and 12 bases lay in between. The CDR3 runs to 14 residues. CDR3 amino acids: CASSPRQESYEQYF. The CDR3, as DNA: TGTGCCAGCAGTCCCCGACAGGAGTCCTACGAGCAGTACTTC.

CDR3 residues: CASSWGTGVPYNEQYF. The CDR3, as DNA: TGTGCCAGCAGTTGGGGAACGGGGGTTCCCTACAATGAGCAGTACTTC. This chain connects TRBV12-3 or TRBV12-4 to TRBJ2-1; D perhaps matches TRBD2 (6 bases). With the DNA end fitting TRBJ2-7 better, the J assignment may be wrong. The length of the CDR3 is 16 residues.

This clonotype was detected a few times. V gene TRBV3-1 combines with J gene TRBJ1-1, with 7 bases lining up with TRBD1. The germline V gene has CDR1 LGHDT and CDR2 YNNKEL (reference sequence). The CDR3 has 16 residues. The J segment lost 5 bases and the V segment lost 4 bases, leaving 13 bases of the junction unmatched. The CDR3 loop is CASSLVLRDRRTEAFF. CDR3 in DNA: TGTGCCAGCAGCCTCGTGCTCCGGGACAGACGAACTGAAGCTTTCTTT.

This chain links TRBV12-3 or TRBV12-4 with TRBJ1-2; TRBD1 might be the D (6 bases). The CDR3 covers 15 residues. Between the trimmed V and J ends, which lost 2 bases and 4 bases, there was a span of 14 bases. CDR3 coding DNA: TGTGCCAGCAGTTTATCGGGGGAAGGGGGCTATGGCTACACCTTC. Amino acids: CASSLSGEGGYGYTF.

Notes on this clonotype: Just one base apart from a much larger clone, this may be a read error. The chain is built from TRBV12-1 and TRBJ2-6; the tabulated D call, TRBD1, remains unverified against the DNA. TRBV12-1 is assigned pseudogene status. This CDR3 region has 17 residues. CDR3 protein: CASSTRQVSSGANVLTF. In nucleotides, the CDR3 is TGTGCCAGCAGCACGAGACAGGTTAGCTCTGGGGCCAACGTCCTGACTTTC.

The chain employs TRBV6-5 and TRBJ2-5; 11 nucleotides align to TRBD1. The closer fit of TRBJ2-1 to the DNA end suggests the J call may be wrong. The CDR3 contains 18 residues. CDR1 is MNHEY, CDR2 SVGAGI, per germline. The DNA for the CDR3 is TGTGCCAGCAGTTACTCGGAACGGGACAGGGGGGGAACCGAGACCCAGTTCTTC. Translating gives CASSYSERDRGGTETQFF.

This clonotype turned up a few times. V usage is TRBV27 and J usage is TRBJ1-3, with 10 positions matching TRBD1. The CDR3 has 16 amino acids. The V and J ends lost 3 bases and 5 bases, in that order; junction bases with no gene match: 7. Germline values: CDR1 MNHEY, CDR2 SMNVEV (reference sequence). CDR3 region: CASSLVGTGVRNTIYF. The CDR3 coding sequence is TGTGCCAGCAGTTTGGTAGGGACAGGGGTGCGAAACACCATATATTTT.

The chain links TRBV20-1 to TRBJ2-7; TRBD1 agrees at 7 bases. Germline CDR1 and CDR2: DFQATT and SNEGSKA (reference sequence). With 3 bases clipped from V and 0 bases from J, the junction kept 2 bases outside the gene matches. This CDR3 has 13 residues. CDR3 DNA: TGCAGTGCTAGGGGGACAGACTCCTACGAGCAGTACTTC. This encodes CSARGTDSYEQYF.

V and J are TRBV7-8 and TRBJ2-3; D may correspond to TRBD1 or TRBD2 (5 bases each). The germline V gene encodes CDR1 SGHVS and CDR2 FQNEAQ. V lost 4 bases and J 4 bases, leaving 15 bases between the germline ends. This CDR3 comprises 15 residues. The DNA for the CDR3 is TGTGCCAGCAGCTCCGGGACGTTTAGTGCAGATACGCAGTATTTT. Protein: CASSSGTFSADTQYF.

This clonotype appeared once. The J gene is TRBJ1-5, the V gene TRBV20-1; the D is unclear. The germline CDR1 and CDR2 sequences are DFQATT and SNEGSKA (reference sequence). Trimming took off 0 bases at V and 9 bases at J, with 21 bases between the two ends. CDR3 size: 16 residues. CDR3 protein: CSARDERVHERGPQHF. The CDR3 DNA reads TGCAGTGCTAGAGATGAAAGGGTTCATGAGCGGGGGCCCCAGCATTTT.

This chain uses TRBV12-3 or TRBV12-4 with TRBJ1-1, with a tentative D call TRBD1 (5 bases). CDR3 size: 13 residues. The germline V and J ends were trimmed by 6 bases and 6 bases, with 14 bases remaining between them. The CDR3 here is CASRSTGLAEAFF. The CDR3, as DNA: TGTGCCAGCAGATCCACAGGTTTAGCTGAAGCTTTCTTT.

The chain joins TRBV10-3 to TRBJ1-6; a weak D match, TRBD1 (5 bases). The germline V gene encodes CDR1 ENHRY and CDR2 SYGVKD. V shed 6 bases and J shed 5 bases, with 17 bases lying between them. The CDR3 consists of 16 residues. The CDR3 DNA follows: TGTGCCATCAGCCGCCGCGGGGGGAACAATAATTCACCCCTCCACTTT. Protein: CAISRRGGNNNSPLHF.

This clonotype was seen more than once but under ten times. The CDR3 nucleotides read TGTGCCAGCAGCGGTGGCCCGGGGGTCGATCAGCCCCAGCATTTT. Residues: CASSGGPGVDQPQHF. J is TRBJ1-5 and V is TRBV5-5; maybe TRBD1 (5 bases). CDR1 is SGHKS, CDR2 YYEKEE, per germline (reference sequence). The CDR3 has 15 amino acids. Trimming cost V 4 bases and J 5 bases, with 16 bases left between them.

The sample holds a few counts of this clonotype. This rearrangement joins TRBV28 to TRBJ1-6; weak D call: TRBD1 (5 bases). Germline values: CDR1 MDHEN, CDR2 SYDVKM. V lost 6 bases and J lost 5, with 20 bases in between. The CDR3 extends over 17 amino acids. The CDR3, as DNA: TGTGCCAGCAGCCCCTTGGGGGTTCGAACTAATAATTCACCCCTCCACTTT. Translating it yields CASSPLGVRTNNSPLHF.

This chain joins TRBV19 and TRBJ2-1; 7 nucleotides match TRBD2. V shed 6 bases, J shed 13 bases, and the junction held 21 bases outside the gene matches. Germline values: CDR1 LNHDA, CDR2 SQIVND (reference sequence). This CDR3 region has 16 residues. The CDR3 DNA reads TGTGCCAGTAGCTGGACTAGTGGGGGGAACCAAGAGACCCAGTTCTTC. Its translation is CASSWTSGGNQETQFF.

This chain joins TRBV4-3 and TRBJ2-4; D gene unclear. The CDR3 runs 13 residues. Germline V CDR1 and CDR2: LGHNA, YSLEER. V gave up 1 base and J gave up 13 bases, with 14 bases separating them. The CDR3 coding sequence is TGCGCCAGCAGCCAAGTAGGTTTTGATGAGCAGTACTTC. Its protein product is CASSQVGFDEQYF.

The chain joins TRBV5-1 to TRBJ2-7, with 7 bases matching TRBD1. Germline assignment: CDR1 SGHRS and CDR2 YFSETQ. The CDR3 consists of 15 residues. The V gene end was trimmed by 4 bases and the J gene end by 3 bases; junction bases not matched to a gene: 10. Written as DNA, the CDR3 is TGCGCCAGCAGCCCTCCGGACAGGCTATTCTACGAGCAGTACTTC. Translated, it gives CASSPPDRLFYEQYF.